This is a list of T cell receptor beta chains from one sample in a study of shared clonotypes between healthy human individuals. Some clones are missing from TCRdb's copy, which holds only in-frame ones; the method was immunoSEQ multiplex PCR. The sample carries more than 2 million clones, approximately 96% recorded once. The sequencing input was naive CD4+ T cells sorted from blood. These receptors were taken from a man aged 18 to 35 in good health. Both conserved end residues are part of each CDR3. Each record gives: J gene, clone size, V gene, D gene, CDR3 protein, CDR3 DNA. D genes are given only for firm matches. Size is stated for part of the rows, as once, few or many counts, or as a class when the clone is expanded.

TRBJ2-7 | NA | TRBV11-2 | NA | CASSFYPSATDEQYF | TGTGCCAGCAGCTTCTACCCCTCCGCTACGGACGAGCAGTACTTC
TRBJ2-7 | once | TRBV2 | NA | CASSVGWSGLYGGQYF | TGTGCCAGCAGTGTGGGTTGGTCGGGTCTTTACGGCGGGCAGTACTTC
TRBJ1-2 | once | TRBV18 | NA | CASSPVEGPYGYTF | TGTGCCAGCTCACCTGTCGAGGGGCCCTATGGCTACACCTTC
TRBJ1-6 | NA | TRBV6-5 | NA | CASSPRQGRSSPLHF | TGTGCCAGCAGTCCCCGGCAGGGTCGAAGTTCACCCCTCCACTTT
TRBJ1-1 | NA | TRBV2 | NA | CASSEAPGGEAFF | TGTGCCAGCAGTGAAGCCCCGGGGGGTGAAGCTTTCTTT
TRBJ1-6 | NA | TRBV6-5 | TRBD1 | CASRATGTVNSPLHF | TGTGCCAGCAGAGCTACCGGGACAGTTAATTCACCCCTCCACTTT
TRBJ2-7 | NA | TRBV5-1 | NA | CASSLRGVSSYEQYF | TGCGCCAGCAGCTTGAGGGGCGTTAGCTCCTACGAGCAGTACTTC
TRBJ2-1 | NA | TRBV18 | NA | CASSSQGGPYNEQFF | TGTGCCAGCTCATCACAGGGAGGGCCTTACAATGAGCAGTTCTTC
TRBJ2-7 | NA | TRBV5-4 | NA | CASSPRAETYEQYF | TGTGCCAGCAGCCCCCGGGCCGAGACCTACGAGCAGTACTTC
TRBJ2-4 | NA | TRBV11-2 | NA | CASSLAGALAKNIQYF | TGTGCCAGCAGCTTAGCCGGGGCTCTGGCCAAAAACATTCAGTACTTC
TRBJ1-5 | NA | TRBV27 | NA | CASSTAGVGNQPQHF | TGTGCCAGCAGCACCGCCGGGGTGGGCAATCAGCCCCAGCATTTT
TRBJ1-4 | once | TRBV30 | TRBD1 | CAWTRQGPWEKLFF | TGTGCCTGGACTCGACAGGGACCTTGGGAAAAACTGTTTTTT
TRBJ1-3 | NA | TRBV15 | NA | CATSGLDSSRNTIYF | TGTGCCACCAGCGGATTGGACAGTTCGAGGAACACCATATATTTT
TRBJ1-3 | NA | TRBV5-4 | NA | CASSLGGQATVSGNTIYF | TGTGCCAGCAGCTTGGGAGGGCAGGCTACTGTTTCTGGAAACACCATATATTTT
TRBJ2-5 | NA | TRBV5-4 | TRBD2 | CASSPRLAGQETQYF | TGTGCCAGCAGCCCCCGACTAGCGGGTCAAGAGACCCAGTACTTC
TRBJ1-2 | NA | TRBV7-2 | NA | CASTLSGINYGYTF | TGTGCCAGCACCCTTAGCGGGATTAACTATGGCTACACCTTC
TRBJ1-1 | once | TRBV28 | NA | CASIQGGRTEAFF | TGTGCCAGCATCCAGGGAGGGAGGACTGAAGCTTTCTTT
TRBJ2-5 | NA | TRBV4-2 | TRBD2 | CASSPRTSGGAPETQYF | TGTGCCAGCAGCCCCCGGACTAGCGGGGGGGCCCCAGAGACCCAGTACTTC
TRBJ2-3 | NA | TRBV4-3 | NA | CASSQGWDTDTQYF | TGCGCCAGCAGCCAAGGCTGGGATACAGATACGCAGTATTTT
TRBJ2-7 | NA | TRBV12-5 | NA | CASGLNVAISEQYF | TGTGCTAGTGGTTTGAACGTAGCAATTTCCGAGCAGTACTTC
TRBJ2-7 | NA | TRBV7-6 | NA | CASSVHSQGVSVQQYF | TGTGCCAGCAGCGTCCACTCACAGGGTGTCTCTGTTCAGCAGTACTTC
TRBJ1-2 | NA | TRBV10-2 | NA | CASSDDRGIYGYTF | TGCGCCAGCAGTGACGATCGGGGTATCTATGGCTACACCTTC
TRBJ1-1 | NA | TRBV2 | NA | CASSALHQNTEAFF | TGTGCCAGCAGTGCATTGCACCAGAACACTGAAGCTTTCTTT
TRBJ1-6 | NA | TRBV6-6 | NA | CASRGRDNSPLHF | TGTGCCAGCAGGGGACGGGATAATTCACCCCTCCACTTT
TRBJ2-1 | NA | TRBV5-1 | TRBD2 | CASSLAGGSGEGNEQFF | TGCGCCAGCAGCTTGGCCGGGGGGAGTGGGGAAGGCAATGAGCAGTTCTTC